Below, one T cell receptor (beta chain) is given with its context. The specificity of this receptor is unknown. Base-call qualities are not available, and no considerably larger clone is one nucleotide away. The immunoSEQ Assay, a bias-controlled multiplex PCR, was used to amplify TCRbeta CDR3 regions from genomic DNA. Per the authors' processing: The number of nucleated cells in each sample was estimated by amplification of reference gene primers within the assay. To quantify the absolute abundance of each unique TCRbeta CDR3 rearrangement, sequence reads were collapsed and filtered. Productive Simpson clonality was computed per sample as the square root of Simpson's diversity index over productive rearrangements. The source is immuneACCESS, and TCRdb retained only in-frame sequences with V and J called. Part of the clones is not carried over; for the studies checked, unresolved V genes explain less than half of this, and the remainder is unexplained. That table gives V, J and clone size, and the DNA gave D and trimming. This sample lists 200,000 to 250,000 clones; 82% were detected once. The top ten clonotypes cover roughly 3.5% of the sample.

CDR1 and CDR2 (SGHVS, FNYEAQ) derive from the germline V gene. Deletion took 1 base off V and 1 base off J, with a span of 16 bases between the germline ends. The CDR3 runs 17 residues from the cysteine to the phenylalanine. The sequence is cut down to CDR3 DNA, 51 bases in frame from base 1. The data derive from a study of blood T cell repertoires in COVID-19 (dated by TCRdb to 2020 to 2022). Regarding the research as a whole: Samples from collaborators originated in the United States, Italy and Spain and spanned both the acute and convalescent phases of COVID-19. The material from the prospective study consisted of cDNA or gDNA derived from T cells, B-cell-depleted T cells, or PBMCs. The dataset comprised deeply sampled blood TCRbeta repertoires from subjects exposed to, actively infected with, or recovered from COVID-19. The repertoires were released in a freely available public database intended as a resource for research on the immune response to SARS-CoV-2. Samples came from the ongoing ImmuneRACE study (first 160 participants) plus 1,254 subjects from 6 global collaborators. The sample metadata nearly always contained a de-identified subject ID, COVID-19 status, age in years and sex. Where available, HLA class I and class II types were taken from metadata supplied by the sample provider and were not determined by assay-based typing. General conclusions and limits of the study: The amount of clinical and demographic metadata varied by source and participant and was provided uncurated.

Participants in the prospective study were enrolled through a virtual design, were aged 18 to 89 years, and lived in about 25 United States geographic areas. Cohort assignment in the prospective study relied on participant-reported clinical history from a screening survey and a study questionnaire. Recovered participants in ImmuneRACE Cohort 3 were defined by two consecutive negative NP/OP PCR tests, clearance by a healthcare professional, or resolution of symptoms. In the prospective study, mobile phlebotomists collected whole blood, serum and a nasopharyngeal or oropharyngeal swab from each participant. Participants in the prospective study had the option to provide additional blood draws and questionnaires over an approximately two-month period. Prospective study blood samples were shipped either frozen or at room temperature before DNA extraction.

The V and J segments used are TRBV7-6 and TRBJ1-2, with TRBD1 tentatively as D gene (5 bases match). This sequence was found in a woman aged 55-75 years who had recovered from COVID-19. What was sequenced was PBMCs or T cells enriched from blood (not recorded which). At the DNA level, the sequence is TGTGCCAGCAGCTTAGTCCCAGGGTCCTTTCTTAACTATGGCTACACCTTC. Translated, it gives CASSLVPGSFLNYGYTF.